This TCR beta chain was identified in a study of OX40 agonist ivuxolimab in advanced cancers. Study in general: Recorded diagnoses for dose-escalation patients were hepatocellular carcinoma, melanoma, renal cell or head and neck cancer. Study conclusions and caveats: At 0.1 to 3.0 mg/kg and by week 6, clonal expansion occurred in CD4+ and CD8+ blood T cells.

The assay was immunoSEQ multiplex PCR, and TCRdb's table has in-frame clones only and misses some. The sample records tens of thousands of clones, about 90% being singletons. In the case of this clone: Antigen specificity is unknown.

Germline CDR1 KGHSH, CDR2 LQKENI. Trimming shortened V by 2 bases and J by 4 bases, and 12 bases separated the two germline ends. CDR3 length: 15 amino acids. V gene TRBV18 combines with J gene TRBJ2-1; tentatively, D is TRBD2 (6 bases). The sample in question was CD4+ or CD8+ T cells sorted from blood, obtained in a trial of the OX40 agonist ivuxolimab. This TCR was recovered from an adult with an advanced solid tumor such as melanoma, head and neck, liver or kidney cancer. CDR3 in DNA: TGTGCCAGCTCACCAAAGGAGGGCCGGTACAATGAGCAGTTCTTC. It codes for CASSPKEGRYNEQFF.